This TCR beta chain was captured in a study of cytomegalovirus exposure and HLA in healthy donors. Germline CDR1 is SNHLY and CDR2 is FYNNEI. The V end lost 7 bases, the J end lost 6 bases, and 21 bases lay between the germline ends. The CDR3 totals 15 residues. 60 Vbeta and 13 Jbeta primers were used in PCR. Sequenced by immunoSEQ multiplex PCR; TCRdb stores in-frame clones only, minus some. The sample includes approximately 110,000 clones, about 76% of them seen just once. Healthy people donating bone marrow made up the donors. This TCR came from a woman under 40 in good health and CMV-seronegative. The chain has TRBV2 and TRBJ1-1; D is possibly TRBD1 (5 bases). Sequenced material: PBMCs. Written as DNA, the CDR3 is TGTGCCAGCACCACACGGTCAGGGATAGGGGCTGAAGCTTTCTTT. It yields the protein CASTTRSGIGAEAFF.